Each of the 18 T cell receptor beta chains below was sequenced from the same sample in a study of graft-versus-host responses after intestinal transplantation. TCRdb's copy holds only in-frame clones and misses some; the assay was immunoSEQ multiplex PCR. The sample lists about 85,000 clones, 85% to 95% occurring once. The antigens of these receptors remain unknown. The sample in question was unstimulated CD8+ T cells sorted from spleen or lymph node cells, obtained before transplant. These receptor sequences come from a human donor who was the organ donor for an intestinal transplant.

This rearrangement joins TRBV27 to TRBJ2-5; D uncertain. The J call may be incorrect, as the DNA end agrees better with TRBJ2-7. In germline, CDR1 is MNHEY, CDR2 SMNVEV (reference sequence). This CDR3 is 13 amino acids long. CDR3 residues: CASSLTRSYEQYF. For the CDR3, the DNA is TGTGCCAGCAGTTTGACCAGATCCTACGAGCAGTACTTC.

The chain carries TRBV2 and TRBJ2-7; the D is unclear. Trimming pared 4 bases from V and 6 bases from J, leaving 16 bases between. Per the germline V gene, CDR1 is SNHLY and CDR2 is FYNNEI. The CDR3 covers 14 residues. CDR3 DNA: TGTGCCAGCAGTGGGCAGGTTGCTTTGTCCGAGCAGTACTTC. This translates into CASSGQVALSEQYF. The entire variable domain, with the rest obtained from reference TRBV2 and TRBJ2-7, is as follows: EPEVTQTPSHQVTQMGQEVILRCVPISNHLYFYWYRQILGQKVEFLVSFYNNEISEKSEIFDDQFSVERPDGSNFTLKIRSTKLEDSAMYFCASSGQVALSEQYFGPGTRLTVT.

The chain links TRBV19 to TRBJ2-5; 8 bases map to TRBD2. The DNA matches TRBJ2-7 better at its end, which makes the J call doubtful. CDR3 length: 16 amino acids. Germline CDR1 is LNHDA and CDR2 is SQIVND (reference sequence). The CDR3 region is CASSTSSGPDTYEQYF. The CDR3 DNA follows: TGTGCCAGTAGTACGTCTAGCGGGCCGGATACCTACGAGCAGTACTTC.

This chain connects TRBV30 to TRBJ1-2, with 9 bases lining up with TRBD1. This CDR3 has 16 residues. The ends lost 3 bases at V and 4 bases at J; junction bases unmatched: 12. The germline CDR1 and CDR2 sequences are GTSNPN and SVGIG (reference sequence). The CDR3 is CAWSGARQGVIYGYTF. For the CDR3, the DNA is TGTGCCTGGAGCGGGGCCCGACAGGGGGTTATCTATGGCTACACCTTC. The complete variable domain, with remaining parts taken from reference TRBV30 and TRBJ1-2, reads SQTIHQWPATLVQPVGSPLSLECTVEGTSNPNLYWYRQAAGRGLQLLFYSVGIGQISSEVPQNLSASRPQDRQFILSSKKLLLSDSGFYLCAWSGARQGVIYGYTFGSGTRLTVV.

This chain connects TRBV28 to TRBJ2-7, with D unresolved. Germline loops: CDR1 MDHEN, CDR2 SYDVKM. Trimming left V 7 bases short and J 2 bases short, with 9 bases between. The CDR3 contains 12 residues. The CDR3 protein is CASIDTAYEQYF. In DNA, the CDR3 is TGTGCCAGCATAGACACAGCCTACGAGCAGTACTTC.

The rearrangement joins TRBV5-4 to TRBJ2-7; D unresolved. The CDR3 contains 15 residues. CDR1 SGHNT and CDR2 YYREEE come from the germline V gene (reference sequence). V shed 2 bases and J shed 2 bases, with 14 bases lying between them. The CDR3 is CASSLSFGVTYEQYF. DNA for the CDR3: TGTGCCAGCAGCTTAAGCTTCGGCGTTACCTACGAGCAGTACTTC.

J is TRBJ2-7 and V is TRBV6-5, with a tentative D call TRBD1 (6 bases). With 9 bases removed from V and 0 bases from J, the gap between germline ends came to 12 bases. The CDR3 runs 13 residues. Germline values: CDR1 MNHEY, CDR2 SVGAGI. The CDR3, as DNA: TGTGCCAGTACGTCACAGGGCTCCTACGAGCAGTACTTC. This codes for CASTSQGSYEQYF.

Here the CDR3 DNA reads TGTGCCAGCAGTTTACGCTCGGCCCCAGGATTAGGCGGCTACACCTTC. Its protein is CASSLRSAPGLGGYTF. This sequence joins TRBV28 and TRBJ1-2; D remains ambiguous. Germline CDR1 and CDR2: MDHEN and SYDVKM. This CDR3 comprises 16 residues. Trimming cost V 2 bases and J 8 bases, with 21 bases left between them.

The rearrangement uses TRBV27 and TRBJ2-1; TRBD2 aligns across 9 bases. The trim removed 4 bases at V and 6 bases at J, leaving 7 bases unmatched. CDR1 is MNHEY, CDR2 SMNVEV, per germline (reference sequence). The CDR3 is made up of 15 amino acids. The CDR3: CASSSWAGGPNEQFF. The CDR3 nucleotides read TGTGCCAGCAGTTCTTGGGCGGGGGGGCCCAATGAGCAGTTCTTC.

This chain uses TRBV30 with TRBJ2-7; D is ambiguous. The V and J ends lost 5 bases and 3 bases respectively, with 17 bases between them. The CDR3 consists of 14 residues. CDR1 and CDR2 from the germline V gene are GTSNPN and SVGIG (reference sequence). The CDR3 DNA sequence: TGTGCCTGGGCCGAGGAGTCCTGGGGCTACGAGCAGTACTTC. It yields the protein CAWAEESWGYEQYF.

V and J are TRBV11-3 and TRBJ1-2, with D perhaps matching TRBD1 (6 bases). The CDR3 contains 13 residues. The germline CDR1 and CDR2 sequences are SGHNT and YENEEA. V lost 1 base to trimming and J lost 5 bases, with 8 bases between them. The CDR3 region has the DNA TGTGCCAGCAGCTTAGGGACAGCTTATGGCTACACCTTC. This gives the protein CASSLGTAYGYTF. The complete variable domain, with remaining parts taken from reference TRBV11-3 and TRBJ1-2, reads EAGVVQSPRYKIIEKKQPVAFWCNPISGHNTLYWYLQNLGQGPELLIRYENEEAVDDSQLPKDRFSAERLKGVDSTLKIQPAELGDSAVYLCASSLGTAYGYTFGSGTRLTVV.

The chain employs TRBV7-9 and TRBJ1-1; D gene unclear. Per the germline V gene, CDR1 is SEHNR and CDR2 is FQNEAQ (reference sequence). V was clipped by 4 bases and J by 6 bases, with 9 bases between them. This CDR3 contains 12 residues. The CDR3 protein is CASSSEGAEAFF. The CDR3 nucleotides read TGTGCCAGCAGCTCCGAGGGCGCTGAAGCTTTCTTT.

The chain recombines TRBV9 with TRBJ2-3, with a weak D call TRBD2 (6 bases). The CDR3 runs to 16 residues. Germline V CDR1 and CDR2: SGDLS, YYNGEE. Trimming removed 0 bases from V and 1 base from J, with 12 bases in between. The CDR3 sequence: CASSVGAEGGTDTQYF. The CDR3 DNA follows: TGTGCCAGCAGCGTAGGGGCGGAGGGTGGCACAGATACGCAGTATTTT.

The chain carries TRBV7-9 and TRBJ1-1; 10 bases align to TRBD1. Germline CDR1 reads SEHNR; CDR2 reads FQNEAQ (reference sequence). J was trimmed by 4 bases and V by 5 bases; bases with no gene match: 4. CDR3 length equals 14 residues. CDR3 protein: CASSGGQGVTEAFF. The DNA of the CDR3 is TGTGCCAGCAGCGGAGGACAGGGGGTCACTGAAGCTTTCTTT.

CDR3 residues: CASSGLTPETDTQYF. The CDR3 nucleotides read TGTGCCAGCAGCGGACTAACCCCAGAGACAGATACGCAGTATTTT. The rearrangement uses TRBV28 and TRBJ2-3; D is perhaps TRBD2 (6 bases). The CDR3 covers 15 residues. Looked up from germline, CDR1 is MDHEN and CDR2 is SYDVKM. V was clipped by 6 bases and J by 3 bases, with 16 bases between them. Full variable domain (outside the CDR3, taken from reference TRBV28 and TRBJ2-3): DVKVTQSSRYLVKRTGEKVFLECVQDMDHENMFWYRQDPGLGLRLIYFSYDVKMKEKGDIPEGYSVSREKKERFSLILESASTNQTSMYLCASSGLTPETDTQYFGPGTRLTVL.

The V and J genes are TRBV27 and TRBJ2-3; TRBD2 matches 8 bases. Germline lookup yields CDR1 MNHEY and CDR2 SMNVEV (reference sequence). The CDR3 sequence is 17 residues long. V gave up 5 bases and J gave up 2 bases; unmatched junction bases: 12. For the CDR3, the DNA is TGTGCCAGCAGTCCTCTTTGGTCTAGCGGGTACACAGATACGCAGTATTTT. Protein product: CASSPLWSSGYTDTQYF.

The gene calls are TRBV11-2 and TRBJ2-2; D remains unclear. With 1 base removed from V and 10 bases from J, the gap between germline ends came to 19 bases. This CDR3 has 16 amino acids. Germline CDR1 SGHAT, CDR2 FQNNGV. In DNA form, the CDR3 reads TGTGCCAGCAGCTTAGGAATGGGTAGGCCTCCCGAGGAGCTGTTTTTT. This gives the protein CASSLGMGRPPEELFF.

The V and J genes are TRBV27 and TRBJ1-1; D perhaps matches TRBD1 (5 bases). V lost 6 bases and J lost 1, with 12 bases in between. CDR1 is MNHEY, CDR2 SMNVEV, per germline (reference sequence). The CDR3 length is 14 residues. CDR3 residues: CASSKMGENTEAFF. The CDR3 DNA follows: TGTGCCAGCAGCAAAATGGGGGAGAACACTGAAGCTTTCTTT.